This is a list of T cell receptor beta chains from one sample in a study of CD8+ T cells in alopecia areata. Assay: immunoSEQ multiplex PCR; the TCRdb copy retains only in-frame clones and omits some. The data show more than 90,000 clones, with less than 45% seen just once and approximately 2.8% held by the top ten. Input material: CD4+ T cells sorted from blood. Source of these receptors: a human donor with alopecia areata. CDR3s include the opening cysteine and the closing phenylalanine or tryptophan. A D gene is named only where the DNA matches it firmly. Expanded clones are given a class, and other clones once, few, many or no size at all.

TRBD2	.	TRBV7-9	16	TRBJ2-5	CASSLGAGGARETQYF	TGTGCCAGCAGCTTAGGGGCCGGGGGGGCCCGAGAGACCCAGTACTTC
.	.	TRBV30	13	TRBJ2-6	CAWNRAGANVLTF	TGTGCCTGGAACAGGGCTGGGGCCAACGTCCTGACTTTC
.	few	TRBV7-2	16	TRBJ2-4	CASSFPPTVAKNIQYF	TGTGCCAGCAGCTTCCCACCAACGGTAGCCAAAAACATTCAGTACTTC
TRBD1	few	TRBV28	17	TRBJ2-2	CASRRTGVTANTGELFF	TGTGCCAGCAGGAGGACAGGGGTGACGGCGAACACCGGGGAGCTGTTTTTT
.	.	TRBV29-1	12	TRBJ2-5	CSVKGFQETQYF	TGCAGCGTTAAGGGCTTCCAAGAGACCCAGTACTTC
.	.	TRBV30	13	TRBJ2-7	CAWQTSGSYEQYF	TGTGCCTGGCAAACCTCAGGCTCCTACGAGCAGTACTTC
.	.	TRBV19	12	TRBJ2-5	CASQGVQETQYF	TGTGCCAGTCAGGGAGTTCAAGAGACCCAGTACTTC
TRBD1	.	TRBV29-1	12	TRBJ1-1	CSVTRTGDEAFF	TGCAGCGTAACCCGGACAGGGGATGAAGCTTTCTTT
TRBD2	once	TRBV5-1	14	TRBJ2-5	CASGLAGARETQYF	TGCGCCAGCGGTCTAGCGGGAGCCAGGGAGACCCAGTACTTC
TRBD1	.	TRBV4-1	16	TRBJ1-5	CASSARGRVLNQPQHF	TGCGCCAGCAGCGCCAGGGGGCGGGTGCTCAATCAGCCCCAGCATTTT
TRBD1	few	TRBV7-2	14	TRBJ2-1	CASSLGGTVNEQFF	TGTGCCAGCAGCTTAGGGGGGACAGTCAATGAGCAGTTCTTC
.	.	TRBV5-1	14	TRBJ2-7	CASSSTDPTDEQYF	TGCGCCAGCAGCTCAACGGATCCGACAGATGAGCAGTACTTC
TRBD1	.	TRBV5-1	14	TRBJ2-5	CASRSGQGQETQYF	TGCGCCAGCAGATCCGGACAGGGGCAAGAGACCCAGTACTTC
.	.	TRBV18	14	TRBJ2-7	CASSPSSSPYEQYF	TGTGCCAGCTCACCTAGCTCCTCGCCCTACGAGCAGTACTTC
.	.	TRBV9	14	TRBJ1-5	CASSVGITGQPQHF	TGTGCCAGCAGCGTAGGGATTACGGGACAACCCCAGCATTTT
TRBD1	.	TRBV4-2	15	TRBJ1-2	CASSQGKGAGFGYTF	TGTGCCAGCAGCCAAGGCAAGGGGGCCGGATTTGGCTACACCTTC
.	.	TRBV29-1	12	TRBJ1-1	CSVDRTNTEAFF	TGCAGCGTTGACAGGACGAACACTGAAGCTTTCTTT
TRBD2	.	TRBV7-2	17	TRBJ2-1	CASSLAPSGTSYNEQFF	TGTGCCAGCAGCTTAGCCCCCTCCGGGACTAGCTACAATGAGCAGTTCTTC
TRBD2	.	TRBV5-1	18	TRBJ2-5	CASSSGLAGGGEGETQYF	TGCGCCAGCAGCTCGGGACTAGCGGGAGGAGGAGAAGGAGAGACCCAGTACTTC
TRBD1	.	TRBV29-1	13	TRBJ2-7	CSVSNRGSYEQYF	TGCAGCGTTTCTAACAGGGGATCCTACGAGCAGTACTTC
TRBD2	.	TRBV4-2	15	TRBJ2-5	CASSRGRAGAETQYF	TGTGCCAGCAGCCGCGGACGAGCGGGGGCGGAGACCCAGTACTTC
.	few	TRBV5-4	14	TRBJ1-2	CASSLDRSDRGYTF	TGTGCCAGCAGCTTGGATCGATCGGACCGTGGCTACACCTTC
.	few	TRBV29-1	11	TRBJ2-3	CSVDHAGSKYF	TGCAGCGTTGATCACGCAGGGTCAAAGTATTTT
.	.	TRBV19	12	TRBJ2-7	CASSMDLYEQYF	TGTGCCAGTAGTATGGATCTTTACGAGCAGTACTTC
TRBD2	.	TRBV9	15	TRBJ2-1	CASSTSGSSYNEQFF	TGTGCCAGCAGCACTAGCGGGAGCTCCTACAATGAGCAGTTCTTC
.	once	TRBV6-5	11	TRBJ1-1	CASRQNTEAFF	TGTGCCAGCAGGCAGAACACTGAAGCTTTCTTT
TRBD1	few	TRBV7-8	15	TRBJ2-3	CASSDRGPGTDTQYF	TGTGCCAGCAGCGACAGGGGGCCCGGCACAGATACGCAGTATTTT
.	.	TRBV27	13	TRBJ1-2	CASSPGTLYGYTF	TGTGCCAGCAGTCCCGGGACCCTCTATGGCTACACCTTC
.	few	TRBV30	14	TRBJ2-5	CAWSVRGIQETQYF	TGTGCCTGGAGTGTACGGGGGATTCAAGAGACCCAGTACTTC
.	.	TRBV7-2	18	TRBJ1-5	CASSLSGLGGRSNQPQHF	TGTGCCAGCAGCTTATCTGGTTTGGGAGGGCGTAGCAATCAGCCCCAGCATTTT
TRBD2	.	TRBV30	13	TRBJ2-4	CAWTSPGGNIQYF	TGTGCCTGGACCTCTCCCGGGGGGAACATTCAGTACTTC
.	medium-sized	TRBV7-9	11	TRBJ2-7	CASSPSYEQYF	TGTGCCAGCAGCCCCTCCTACGAGCAGTACTTC
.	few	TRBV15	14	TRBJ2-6	CATSQGEGVPVLTF	TGTGCCACCAGCCAAGGGGAGGGGGTCCCTGTCCTGACTTTC
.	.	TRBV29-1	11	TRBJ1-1	CNAGTNTEAFF	TGCAACGCTGGGACAAACACTGAAGCTTTCTTT
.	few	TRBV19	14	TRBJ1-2	CASIAADANYGYTF	TGTGCCAGTATTGCGGCAGACGCTAACTATGGCTACACCTTC
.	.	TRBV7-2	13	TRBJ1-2	CASTPGRNYGYTF	TGTGCCAGCACCCCGGGACGTAACTATGGCTACACCTTC
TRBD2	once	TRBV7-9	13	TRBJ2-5	CASARGVQETQYF	TGTGCCAGCGCCCGGGGGGTACAAGAGACCCAGTACTTC
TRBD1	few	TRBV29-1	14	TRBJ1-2	CSVEVVQGRSGYTF	TGCAGCGTTGAAGTGGTACAGGGGCGGTCGGGCTACACCTTC
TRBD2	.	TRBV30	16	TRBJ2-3	CAWSVWGSGSTDTQYF	TGTGCCTGGAGTGTATGGGGTAGCGGGAGCACAGATACGCAGTATTTT
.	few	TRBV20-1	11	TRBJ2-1	CSASHNLEQFF	TGCAGTGCCTCCCACAATCTTGAGCAGTTCTTC
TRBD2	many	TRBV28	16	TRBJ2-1	CASSLAGLAGVREQFF	TGTGCCAGCAGCCTCGCAGGACTAGCGGGAGTGCGTGAGCAGTTCTTC
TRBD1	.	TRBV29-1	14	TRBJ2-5	CSAGQGGTQETQYF	TGCAGCGCAGGACAGGGGGGTACTCAAGAGACCCAGTACTTC
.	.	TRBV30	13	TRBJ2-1	CAWEATQGNEQFF	TGTGCCTGGGAGGCGACCCAAGGTAATGAGCAGTTCTTC
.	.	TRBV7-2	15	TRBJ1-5	CASSLLGEGNQPQHF	TGTGCCAGCAGCCTGTTAGGAGAGGGCAATCAGCCCCAGCATTTT
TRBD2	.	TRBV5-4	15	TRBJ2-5	CASGEISGYQETQYF	TGTGCCAGCGGGGAGATTAGCGGGTATCAAGAGACCCAGTACTTC
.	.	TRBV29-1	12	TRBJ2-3	CSVDQAKDTQYF	TGCAGCGTTGACCAAGCGAAGGATACGCAGTATTTT
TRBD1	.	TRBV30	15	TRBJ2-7	CAWSGGTGDPYEQYF	TGTGCCTGGAGTGGGGGGACAGGAGATCCCTACGAGCAGTACTTC
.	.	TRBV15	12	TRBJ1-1	CATSRANTEAFF	TGTGCCACCAGCAGGGCGAACACTGAAGCTTTCTTT
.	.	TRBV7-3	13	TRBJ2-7	CASSLGGTYEQYF	TGTGCCAGCAGCTTAGGGGGAACCTACGAGCAGTACTTC
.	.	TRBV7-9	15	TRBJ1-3	CASSLRNISGNTIYF	TGTGCCAGCAGCTTAAGGAACATCTCTGGAAACACCATATATTTT
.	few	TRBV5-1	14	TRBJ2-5	CASSFGSKQETQYF	TGCGCCAGCAGCTTTGGGTCGAAGCAAGAGACCCAGTACTTC
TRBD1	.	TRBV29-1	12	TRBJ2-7	CSAARTGHEQYF	TGCAGCGCTGCTAGGACAGGGCACGAGCAGTACTTC
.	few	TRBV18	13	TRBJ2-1	CASSPRLGDEQFF	TGTGCCAGCTCACCCCGTCTAGGCGATGAGCAGTTCTTC